Each of the 13 T cell receptor beta chains below was sequenced from the same sample in a study of metastatic and nonmetastatic thyroid tumors. MiXCR was used by TCRdb to re-call the PCR reads. The sample carries tens of thousands of clones, 20% to 25% recorded once. Thyroid surgery was performed in patients who had received no treatment beforehand. The source material was blood. Receptor source: a female donor with papillary thyroid cancer or a benign thyroid nodule (not recorded which). Some clones in this sample may be carry-over from other donors' samples.

For this clone: A single base separates this from a much larger clone, so it may be a read error. At the DNA level, this CDR3 is encoded by other sequences in the same sample as well. V and J are TRBV11-2 and TRBJ2-3, with TRBD1 matching 9 bases. This CDR3 region has 16 residues. Germline loops: CDR1 SGHAT, CDR2 FQNNGV. Losses at the gene ends were 1 base for V and 10 bases for J; bases not matched to a gene: 12. CDR3: CASSLVGTGMADAQYF. CDR3 DNA: TGTGCCAGCAGCTTAGTTGGGACAGGGATGGCGGATGCGCAGTATTTT.

This clone was seen many times. The chain uses TRBV27 and TRBJ1-1; the D is unclear. Germline V CDR1 and CDR2: MNHEY, SMNVEV (reference sequence). The V end lost 2 bases, the J end lost 5 bases, and 12 bases lay between the germline ends. The CDR3 totals 14 residues. The CDR3 coding sequence is TGTGCCAGCAGTTTAGGCCCCTTGGGAACTGAAGCTTTCTTT. It specifies CASSLGPLGTEAFF.

The genes are TRBV12-3 or TRBV12-4 and TRBJ1-2, with no clear D. The CDR3 length is 13 residues. V was pared by 3 bases and J by 0 bases, with 5 bases between. CDR3 sequence (DNA): TGTGCCAGCAGTTTCCAGGCTAACTATGGCTACACCTTC. It specifies CASSFQANYGYTF.

This clone is classed as medium-sized. The chain has TRBV6-1 and TRBJ1-2, with D hard to call. Germline V gives CDR1 MNHNS, CDR2 SASEGT. Trimming took 5 bases from V and 2 from J, leaving 9 bases between them. CDR3 length equals 13 residues. The CDR3 loop reads CASSPDGNYGYTF. CDR3 bases: TGTGCCAGCAGTCCTGACGGAAACTATGGCTACACCTTC.

In this sample, this clone turned up a few times. Lacking the conserved final phenylalanine or tryptophan, this CDR3 likely reflects a read error. The genes are TRBV27 and TRBJ2-7, with 8 bases fitting TRBD1. This CDR3 comprises 13 residues. The germline V gene has CDR1 MNHEY and CDR2 SMNVEV (reference sequence). The CDR3 loop reads CARSLGTGYEQYL. As DNA, the CDR3 is TGTGCCAGAAGTTTAGGGACAGGCTACGAGCAGTACTTA.

This clone showed up many times. The chain carries TRBV14 and TRBJ2-3, with D hard to call. Germline CDR1 SGHDN, CDR2 FVKESK. The CDR3 sequence is 16 residues long. Trimming removed 0 bases from V and 2 bases from J, with 12 bases in between. CDR3 sequence: CASSQEDAFFTDTQYF. The CDR3 DNA reads TGTGCCAGCAGCCAAGAAGATGCATTTTTCACAGATACGCAGTATTTT.

In DNA, the CDR3 is TGCGCCAGCAGCTCCCGACAGAGAACAGGGAACTATGGCTACACCTTC. Translating it yields CASSSRQRTGNYGYTF. V gene TRBV5-1 combines with J gene TRBJ1-2; tentative D call: TRBD1 (6 bases). V lost 3 bases and J 2 bases, leaving 17 bases between the germline ends. There are 16 residues in the CDR3. Germline lookup yields CDR1 SGHRS and CDR2 YFSETQ.

The CDR3 spells CASSFWGRTGELFF. CDR3 nucleotide sequence: TGTGCCAGCAGCTTTTGGGGACGCACCGGGGAGCTGTTTTTT. This chain connects TRBV14 to TRBJ2-2; the D gene could be TRBD1 or TRBD2 (5 bases each). The V and J ends lost 5 bases and 4 bases respectively, with 11 bases between them. Germline CDR1 SGHDN, CDR2 FVKESK. CDR3 length equals 14 residues. The entire variable domain, with the rest obtained from reference TRBV14 and TRBJ2-2, is as follows: EAGVTQFPSHSVIEKGQTVTLRCDPISGHDNLYWYRRVMGKEIKFLLHFVKESKQDESGMPNNRFLAERTGGTYSTLKVQPAELEDSGVYFCASSFWGRTGELFFGEGSRLTVL.

In its sample, this clone was seen once. This chain joins TRBV5-4 and TRBJ2-3; tentative D call: TRBD2 (6 bases). Germline loops: CDR1 SGHNT, CDR2 YYREEE (reference sequence). Trimming left V 1 base short and J 6 bases short, with 21 bases between. The CDR3 sequence is 17 residues long. The CDR3 region is CASSLLWASAMGDTQYF. The CDR3 DNA follows: TGTGCCAGCAGCTTGTTGTGGGCTAGCGCTATGGGGGATACGCAGTATTTT.

This clone showed up many times. This chain connects TRBV10-1 to TRBJ1-1; no firm D call. CDR3 length: 14 amino acids. The germline V and J ends were trimmed by 0 bases and 6 bases, with 11 bases remaining between them. The germline V gene encodes CDR1 WNHNN and CDR2 SYGVQD (reference sequence). DNA for the CDR3: TGCGCCAGCAGTGAGTCTTTCAGTGGAGCTGAAGCTTTCTTT. Its protein product is CASSESFSGAEAFF.

This clone was observed a few times. This same CDR3 is encoded by further DNA sequences in the sample. The V gene is TRBV6-1, the J gene TRBJ2-7, with 8 positions matching TRBD2. V was clipped by 9 bases and J by 5 bases; unmatched bases: 9. The CDR3 length is 13 residues. Per the germline V gene, CDR1 is MNHNS and CDR2 is SASEGT. CDR3 in amino acids: CASSFGGAHEQYF. CDR3 coding DNA: TGTGCCAGTAGCTTCGGGGGGGCACACGAGCAGTACTTC.

This clone was observed many times. The gene calls are TRBV20-1 and TRBJ2-3, with TRBD1 as a possible D gene (5 bases). V lost 0 bases, J lost 2 bases, and 15 bases lay in between. The CDR3 sequence is 16 residues long. Germline values: CDR1 DFQATT, CDR2 SNEGSKA (reference sequence). The CDR3 sequence: CSAREDKTKHTDTQYF. For the CDR3, the DNA is TGCAGTGCTAGAGAGGACAAAACGAAACACACAGATACGCAGTATTTT.

There are many counts of this clone. The chain has TRBV4-3 and TRBJ2-1; D is perhaps TRBD2 (6 bases). The CDR3 extends over 17 amino acids. Germline values: CDR1 LGHNA, CDR2 YSLEER. Trimming left V 3 bases short and J 5 bases short, with 20 bases between. CDR3: CASSQAPAGYKDNEQFF. The DNA of the CDR3 is TGCGCCAGCAGCCAGGCCCCGGCGGGGTACAAAGACAATGAGCAGTTCTTC.